The clone carrying this T cell receptor (beta chain) was counted a few times. No antigen is known for it. Germline trimming cut 6 bases from V and 5 bases from J; bases unmatched to any gene: 10. This CDR3 comprises 14 residues. CDR1 and CDR2 (germline): SQVTM, ANQGSEA. The assay was immunoSEQ multiplex PCR, and TCRdb's table has in-frame clones only and misses some. The sample lists nearly 750,000 clones; around 70% were seen once. The sample belongs to a study of shared clonotypes between healthy human individuals. Study as a whole: A couple of female and a few male donors aged 18 to 49 were enrolled. Findings and caveats of the study: Unshared clonotypes carried lower generation probabilities than those common to all four donors. Clonotype sharing among donors likely depends on sequencing depth.

Everyone who donated was a Caucasian adult who lived in Nashville, Tennessee. Sequences were obtained from memory CD4+ T cells sorted from blood. The subset: CD45RA-negative fraction. V is TRBV29-1 and J is TRBJ1-5; the match to TRBD1 covers 7 bases. This TCR was recovered from a young woman in good health. The CDR3 here is CSVTTGSRDQPQHF. CDR3 DNA sequence: TGCAGCGTCACGACAGGGTCCCGGGATCAGCCCCAGCATTTT.